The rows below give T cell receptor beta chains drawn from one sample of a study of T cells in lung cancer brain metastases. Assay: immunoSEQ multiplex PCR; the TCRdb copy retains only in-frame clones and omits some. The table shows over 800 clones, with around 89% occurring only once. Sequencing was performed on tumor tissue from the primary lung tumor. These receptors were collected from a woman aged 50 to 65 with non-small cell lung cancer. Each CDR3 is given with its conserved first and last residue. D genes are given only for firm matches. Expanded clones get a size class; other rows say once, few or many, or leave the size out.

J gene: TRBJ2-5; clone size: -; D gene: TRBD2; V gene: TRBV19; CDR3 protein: CASSPGGLPRAQTQYF; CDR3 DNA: TGTGCCAGTAGTCCGGGGGGGCTCCCCCGGGCACAGACCCAGTACTTC
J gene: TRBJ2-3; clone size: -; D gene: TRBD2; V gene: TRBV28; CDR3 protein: CASASGSWGNTDTQYF; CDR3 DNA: TGTGCCAGCGCTAGCGGGAGTTGGGGCAACACAGATACGCAGTATTTT
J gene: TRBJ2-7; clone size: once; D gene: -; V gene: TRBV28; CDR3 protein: CASSLSPITPSYEQYF; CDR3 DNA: TGTGCCAGCAGTTTAAGCCCTATCACGCCTTCCTACGAGCAGTACTTC
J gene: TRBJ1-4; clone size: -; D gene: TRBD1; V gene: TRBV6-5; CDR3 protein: CASRQGAVNEKLFF; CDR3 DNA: TGTGCCAGCAGACAGGGGGCCGTTAATGAAAAACTGTTTTTT
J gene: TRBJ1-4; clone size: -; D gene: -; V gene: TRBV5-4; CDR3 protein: CASSLGSGGDEKLFF; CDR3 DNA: TGTGCCAGCAGCTTGGGTTCGGGCGGGGACGAAAAACTGTTTTTT
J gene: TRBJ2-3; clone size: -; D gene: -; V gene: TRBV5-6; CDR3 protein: CASSLAPGPTDTQYF; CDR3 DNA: TGTGCCAGCAGCTTGGCCCCGGGTCCCACAGATACGCAGTATTTT
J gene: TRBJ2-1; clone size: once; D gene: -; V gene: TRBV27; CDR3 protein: CASSLWGVPNFSSYNEQFF; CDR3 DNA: TGTGCCAGCAGTCTCTGGGGGGTACCTAATTTTAGCTCCTACAATGAGCAGTTCTTC
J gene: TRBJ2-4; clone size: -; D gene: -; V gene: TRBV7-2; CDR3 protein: CASRKQGDKNIQYF; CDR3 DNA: TGTGCCAGCAGAAAACAGGGTGACAAAAACATTCAGTACTTC
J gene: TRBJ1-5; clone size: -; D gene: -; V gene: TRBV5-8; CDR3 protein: CASSYGPNNQPQHF; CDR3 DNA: TGTGCCAGCAGCTACGGTCCCAACAATCAGCCCCAGCATTTT
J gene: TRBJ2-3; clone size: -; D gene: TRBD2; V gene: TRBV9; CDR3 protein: CASSVEELAASTDTQYF; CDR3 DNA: TGTGCCAGCAGCGTAGAAGAACTAGCGGCTAGCACAGATACGCAGTATTTT
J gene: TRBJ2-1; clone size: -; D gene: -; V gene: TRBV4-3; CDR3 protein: CASSLGGSANEQFF; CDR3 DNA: TGCGCCAGCAGCCTGGGTGGCAGCGCCAATGAGCAGTTCTTC
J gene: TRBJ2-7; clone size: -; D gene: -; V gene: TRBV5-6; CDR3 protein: CASSRSYEQYF; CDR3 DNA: TGTGCCAGCAGCCGCTCCTACGAGCAGTACTTC
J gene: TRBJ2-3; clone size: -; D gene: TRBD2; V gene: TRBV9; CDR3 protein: CASSPHAGLAVSFTDTQYF; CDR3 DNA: TGTGCCAGCAGCCCACACGCTGGACTAGCGGTCTCATTCACAGATACGCAGTATTTT
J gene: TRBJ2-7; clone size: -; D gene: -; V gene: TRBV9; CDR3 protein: CASSVGGDSYEQYF; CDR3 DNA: TGTGCCAGCAGCGTAGGTGGTGATTCCTACGAGCAGTACTTC
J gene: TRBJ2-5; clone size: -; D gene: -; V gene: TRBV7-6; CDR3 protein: CASSFMNQETQYF; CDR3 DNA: TGTGCCAGCAGCTTTATGAACCAAGAGACCCAGTACTTC
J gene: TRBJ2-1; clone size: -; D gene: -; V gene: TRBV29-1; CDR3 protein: CSVVGDPYNEQFF; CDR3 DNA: TGCAGCGTTGTGGGAGACCCCTACAATGAGCAGTTCTTC
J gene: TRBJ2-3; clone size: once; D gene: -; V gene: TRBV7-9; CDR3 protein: CASSRDTRTDTQYF; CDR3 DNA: TGTGCCAGCAGCCGGGACACACGCACAGATACGCAGTATTTT
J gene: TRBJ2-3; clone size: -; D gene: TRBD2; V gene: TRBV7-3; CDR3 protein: CASSSRLAGSADTQYF; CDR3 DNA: TGTGCCAGCAGCTCGAGACTAGCGGGCAGCGCAGATACGCAGTATTTT
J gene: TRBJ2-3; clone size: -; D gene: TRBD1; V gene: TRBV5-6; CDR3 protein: CASSFDRVGTDTQYF; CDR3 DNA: TGTGCCAGCAGTTTTGACAGGGTGGGGACAGATACGCAGTATTTT
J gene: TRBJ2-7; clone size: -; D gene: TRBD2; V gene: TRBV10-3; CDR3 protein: CAISERLAGRNEQYF; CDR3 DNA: TGTGCCATCAGTGAGAGGCTAGCGGGAAGGAACGAGCAGTACTTC
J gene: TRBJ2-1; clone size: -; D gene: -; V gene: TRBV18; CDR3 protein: CASSQQTNGEQFF; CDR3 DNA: TGTGCCAGCTCACAACAGACCAACGGTGAGCAGTTCTTC
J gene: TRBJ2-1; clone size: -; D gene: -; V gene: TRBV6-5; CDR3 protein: CASRYLHRSEQFF; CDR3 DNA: TGTGCCAGCAGGTATCTCCACAGAAGTGAGCAGTTCTTC
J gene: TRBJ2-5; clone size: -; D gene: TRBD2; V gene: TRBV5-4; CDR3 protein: CASTHRTSGAEMETQYF; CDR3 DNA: TGTGCCAGCACCCACAGGACTAGCGGGGCGGAGATGGAGACCCAGTACTTC
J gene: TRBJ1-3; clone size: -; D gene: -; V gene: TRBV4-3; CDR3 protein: CASSQVLGSGNTIYF; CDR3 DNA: TGCGCCAGCAGCCAGGTACTTGGCTCTGGAAACACCATATATTTT
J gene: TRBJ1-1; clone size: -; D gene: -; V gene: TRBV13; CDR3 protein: CASSSRTRTEAFF; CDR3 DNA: TGTGCCAGCAGCTCCCGGACCCGCACTGAAGCTTTCTTT
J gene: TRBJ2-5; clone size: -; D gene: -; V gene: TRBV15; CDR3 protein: CATSREEQGEETQYF; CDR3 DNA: TGTGCCACCAGCAGAGAGGAACAGGGAGAGGAGACCCAGTACTTC
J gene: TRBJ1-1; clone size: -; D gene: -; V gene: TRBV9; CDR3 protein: CASSVDRDTEAFF; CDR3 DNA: TGTGCCAGCAGCGTAGACAGGGACACTGAAGCTTTCTTT
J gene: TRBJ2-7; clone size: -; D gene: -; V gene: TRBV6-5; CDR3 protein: CASRDSLYYEQYF; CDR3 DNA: TGTGCCAGCAGGGACAGTCTCTACTACGAGCAGTACTTC
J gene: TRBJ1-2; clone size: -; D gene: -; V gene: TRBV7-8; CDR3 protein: CASSPRGGADYGYTF; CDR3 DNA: TGTGCCAGCAGCCCAAGGGGGGGCGCGGACTATGGCTACACCTTC
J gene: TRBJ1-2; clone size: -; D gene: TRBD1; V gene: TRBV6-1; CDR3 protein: CASSERVGTANYGYTF; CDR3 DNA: TGTGCCAGCAGTGAACGAGTCGGGACAGCTAACTATGGCTACACCTTC
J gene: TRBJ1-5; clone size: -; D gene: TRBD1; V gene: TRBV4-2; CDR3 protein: CASSGQTGVNQPQHF; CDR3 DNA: TGTGCCAGCAGCGGGCAGACAGGGGTTAATCAGCCCCAGCATTTT
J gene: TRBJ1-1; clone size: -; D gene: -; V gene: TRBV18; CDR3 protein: CASSQGVLTEAFF; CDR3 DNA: TGTGCCAGCTCACAGGGGGTATTGACTGAAGCTTTCTTT
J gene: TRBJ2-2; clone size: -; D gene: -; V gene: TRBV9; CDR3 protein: CASSVRTETYTGELFF; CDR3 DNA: TGTGCCAGCAGCGTTAGGACAGAAACTTACACCGGGGAGCTGTTTTTT
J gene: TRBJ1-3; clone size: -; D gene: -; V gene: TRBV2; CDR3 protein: CASSEEGRRNTIYF; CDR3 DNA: TGTGCCAGCAGTGAAGAGGGCAGGAGAAACACCATATATTTT
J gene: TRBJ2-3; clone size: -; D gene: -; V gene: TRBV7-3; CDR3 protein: CASSTQSRDAQYF; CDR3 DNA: TGTGCCAGCAGCACTCAGAGTAGGGATGCGCAGTATTTT
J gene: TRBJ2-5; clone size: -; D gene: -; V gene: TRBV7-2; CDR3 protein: CASSPRETQYF; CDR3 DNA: TGTGCCAGCAGCCCTCGGGAGACCCAGTACTTC
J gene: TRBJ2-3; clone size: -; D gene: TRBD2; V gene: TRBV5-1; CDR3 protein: CASSLGYFRTSGSTDTQYF; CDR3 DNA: TGCGCCAGCAGCTTGGGATATTTCAGGACTAGCGGGAGCACAGATACGCAGTATTTT
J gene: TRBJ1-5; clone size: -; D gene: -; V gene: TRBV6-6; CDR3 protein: CASSPTGGARNQPQHF; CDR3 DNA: TGTGCCAGCAGTCCTACGGGGGGGGCTAGGAATCAGCCCCAGCATTTT
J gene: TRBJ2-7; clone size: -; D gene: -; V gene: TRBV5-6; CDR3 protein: CASSLAALPGREQYF; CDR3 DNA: TGTGCCAGCAGCTTGGCGGCCCTCCCAGGGAGAGAGCAGTACTTC
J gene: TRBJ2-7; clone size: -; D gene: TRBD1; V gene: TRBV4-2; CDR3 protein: CASSTGQGEYEQYF; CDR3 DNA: TGTGCCAGCAGCACCGGACAGGGGGAGTACGAGCAGTACTTC
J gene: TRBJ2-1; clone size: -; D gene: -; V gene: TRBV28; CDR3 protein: CTSSSPDLSYNEQFF; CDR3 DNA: TGTACCAGCAGCTCACCGGACTTATCCTACAATGAGCAGTTCTTC
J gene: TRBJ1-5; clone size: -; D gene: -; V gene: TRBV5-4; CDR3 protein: CASSLGVRQPQHF; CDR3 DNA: TGTGCCAGCAGCTTAGGGGTTCGACAGCCCCAGCATTTT
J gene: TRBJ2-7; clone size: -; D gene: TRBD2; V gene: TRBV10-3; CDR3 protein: CAISAWASGTYEQYF; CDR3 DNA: TGTGCCATCAGTGCCTGGGCTAGCGGTACCTACGAGCAGTACTTC
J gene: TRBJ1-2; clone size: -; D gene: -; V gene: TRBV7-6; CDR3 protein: CASSLEAANYGYTF; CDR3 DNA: TGTGCCAGCAGCCTTGAAGCGGCTAACTATGGCTACACCTTC